This entry describes one TCR beta chain. The CDR3 is 15 residues long. After removal of 1 base from V and 0 bases from J, the junction contained 2 bases not matched to a gene. Germline CDR1 and CDR2: SGHTA and FQGNSA. The data were obtained in a study of PD-L1 blockade in urothelial cancer. Study-wide context: After treatment start, blood was analyzed at 3 weeks (second dose) and at 6 weeks.

Time point reported: pretreatment peripheral blood. There were between 1 and 8 samples from each patient, taken pretreatment and on-treatment. Spike-ins of synthetic TCR analog templates went into each PCR. Sequenced by immunoSEQ multiplex PCR; TCRdb stores in-frame clones only, minus some. The data hold about 51,000 clones, with just over 85% observed a single time. The receptor's source is a man aged 60 to 69 with urothelial cancer. The specimen comprised PBMCs, sampled around atezolizumab (anti-PD-L1) treatment. The V and J genes are TRBV7-2 and TRBJ1-1, with 7 bases fitting TRBD1. The CDR3 loop is CASSLVRGLNTEAFF. The CDR3 DNA reads as TGTGCCAGCAGCTTAGTGAGGGGGCTGAACACTGAAGCTTTCTTT.